One and the same sample provided the 10 T cell receptor beta chains below, sequenced in a study of blood T cell repertoires in COVID-19. Clones were sequenced by immunoSEQ multiplex PCR, and TCRdb holds only the in-frame ones, with some missing. The data show fewer than 140,000 clones, with around 75% seen just once and about 0.85% held by the top ten. The sample was peripheral blood. These TCRs come from a human donor with acute or convalescent COVID-19. The donor label of this sample is uncertain.

J is TRBJ2-2 and V is TRBV7-6; 12 bases are shared with TRBD2. V shed 2 bases and J 1 base; nucleotides not matched to a gene: 5. The germline CDR1 and CDR2 sequences are SGHVS and FNYEAQ. The CDR3 contains 18 residues. CDR3 nucleotide sequence: TGTGCCAGCAGCTTATGGTCGGGACTAGCGGGGAACACCGGGGAGCTGTTTTTT. Translated, it gives CASSLWSGLAGNTGELFF.

The J gene is TRBJ2-3, the V gene TRBV18; D unresolved. The CDR3 is 15 residues long. Between the trimmed V and J ends, which lost 2 bases and 0 bases, there was a span of 9 bases. Germline CDR1 and CDR2: KGHSH and LQKENI. CDR3 sequence: CASSPGLGSTDTQYF. The CDR3 region has the DNA TGTGCCAGCTCACCAGGGCTGGGTAGCACAGATACGCAGTATTTT.

This rearrangement joins TRBV7-2 to TRBJ2-7; D unclear. The CDR3 loop spans 13 amino acids. Trimming shortened V by 1 base and J by 2 bases, and 6 bases separated the two germline ends. Germline CDR1 reads SGHTA; CDR2 reads FQGNSA. The CDR3 DNA reads as TGTGCCAGCAGCTTAGAATCAGCCTACGAGCAGTACTTC. Translated, it gives CASSLESAYEQYF.

V is TRBV5-6 and J is TRBJ2-7; 10 bases map to TRBD2. This CDR3 has 17 residues. The germline CDR1 and CDR2 sequences are SGHDT and YYEEEE. The J segment lost 4 bases and the V segment lost 1 base, leaving 11 bases of the junction unmatched. CDR3 bases: TGTGCCAGCAGCTTGCAGCTAGCGGGGGCAACCACTTACGAGCAGTACGTC. Its protein is CASSLQLAGATTYEQYV.

This clone occurred a few times. This chain joins TRBV11-2 and TRBJ1-4; maybe TRBD1 (5 bases). CDR1 and CDR2 from the germline V gene are SGHAT and FQNNGV. The V and J ends lost 5 bases and 5 bases respectively, with 15 bases between them. This CDR3 has 15 residues. The CDR3 protein is CASSLSWGENEKLFF. The CDR3 coding sequence is TGTGCCAGCAGCCTCTCTTGGGGCGAGAATGAAAAACTGTTTTTT.

This clone was found many times. This chain connects TRBV20-1 to TRBJ2-1, with TRBD1 as a possible D gene (5 bases). CDR1 is DFQATT, CDR2 SNEGSKA, per germline (reference sequence). V dropped 3 bases and J dropped 4 bases, with 13 bases sitting between them. The CDR3 runs to 14 residues. The CDR3 sequence is CSASVGARYNEQFF. The DNA for the CDR3 is TGCAGTGCTAGTGTAGGGGCTCGTTACAATGAGCAGTTCTTC.

This clone came up a few times. The chain uses TRBV12-3 or TRBV12-4 and TRBJ2-5; 9 bases map to TRBD1. The CDR3 contains 13 residues. V was pared by 5 bases and J by 4 bases, with 2 bases of the junction left unmatched. The DNA for the CDR3 is TGTGCCAGCAGTGCGGACAGGGGAGAGACCCAGTACTTC. This codes for CASSADRGETQYF.

This clone was seen only a few times. CDR3 sequence reads: CASSQTRGEPQHF. CDR3 nucleotides: TGTGCCAGCAGTCAGACCAGGGGAGAGCCCCAGCATTTT. V is TRBV2 and J is TRBJ1-5; possible D gene TRBD1, 6 bases. This CDR3 is built from 13 residues. Germline CDR1 reads SNHLY; CDR2 reads FYNNEI. V gave up 5 bases and J gave up 8 bases, with 13 bases separating them.

The CDR3 loop is CASSYRGGVNEKLFF. CDR3 bases: TGTGCCAGCAGTTACAGGGGAGGGGTTAATGAAAAACTGTTTTTT. J is TRBJ1-4 and V is TRBV6-6, with a tentative D call TRBD1 (5 bases). This CDR3 comprises 15 residues. The germline V gene has CDR1 MNHNY and CDR2 SVGAGI (reference sequence). V gave up 2 bases and J gave up 4 bases, with 11 bases separating them.

V and J are TRBV19 and TRBJ2-3, with 9 bases aligning to TRBD2. V lost 0 bases to trimming and J lost 8 bases; unmatched junction nucleotides: 6. The CDR3 has 15 amino acids. The germline gives CDR1 LNHDA, CDR2 SQIVND (reference sequence). The CDR3 sequence is CASSIDRGGAATQYF. CDR3 bases: TGTGCCAGTAGTATAGATCGCGGGGGGGCCGCTACGCAGTATTTT.